The 18 T cell receptor beta chains in this list originate from one sample, sequenced in a study of response to subunit inactivated influenza vaccine. In TCRdb, the RT-PCR reads were re-called with MiXCR into one record per CDR3 protein. The sample comprises 550,000 to 800,000 distinct CDR3 sequences, 15% to 18% of which are singletons, and around 10% rests with the top ten. Material: PBMCs from blood, obtained roughly 12 days after vaccination. The receptors stem from a man aged 45-65 years who received an inactivated influenza vaccine.

The chain carries TRBV4-2 and TRBJ2-7; D unclear. V lost 4 bases and J 4 bases, leaving 17 bases between the germline ends. Germline assignment: CDR1 LGHNA and CDR2 YNFKEQ. This CDR3 spans 15 amino acids. CDR3 nucleotides: TGTGCCAGCAGCCTTACACGCAAAGCCGGTTACGAGCAGTACTTC. Translating it yields CASSLTRKAGYEQYF.

This chain connects TRBV7-2 to TRBJ2-5, with D possibly being TRBD2 (5 bases). CDR1 and CDR2 from the germline V gene are SGHTA and FQGNSA. The length of the CDR3 is 15 residues. Trimming left V 5 bases short and J 1 base short, with 14 bases between. CDR3 coding DNA: TGTGCCAGCAGCCTGCCCCGAGGGCCCCAAGAGACCCAGTACTTC. This sequence encodes CASSLPRGPQETQYF.

The V and J genes are TRBV7-9 and TRBJ1-1; D uncertain. Germline loops: CDR1 SEHNR, CDR2 FQNEAQ (reference sequence). V lost 4 bases, J lost 6 bases, and 9 bases lay in between. The CDR3 length is 12 residues. The CDR3 region has the DNA TGTGCCAGCAGCTCCAATTGGCCTGAAGCTTTCTTT. This translates into CASSSNWPEAFF.

This clonotype occurred many times. The chain is built from TRBV11-1 and TRBJ2-3; TRBD2 matches 12 bases. The germline V gene encodes CDR1 SGHAT and CDR2 FQDESV (reference sequence). V gave up 5 bases and J gave up 2 bases; unmatched junction bases: 11. The CDR3 consists of 18 residues. CDR3 residues: CASSGLAGIRSATDTQYF. In DNA form, the CDR3 reads TGTGCCAGCAGCGGACTAGCGGGGATCAGGAGCGCCACAGATACGCAGTATTTT.

This clonotype was seen more than once but under ten times. The chain recombines TRBV6-5 with TRBJ1-1; D gene unclear. V lost 0 bases and J 5 bases, leaving 13 bases between the germline ends. The CDR3 loop spans 15 amino acids. From germline, CDR1 is MNHEY and CDR2 SVGAGI. In DNA form, the CDR3 reads TGTGCCAGCAGTTACTCGCCCCAGCTTAATACTGAAGCTTTCTTT. The encoded protein is CASSYSPQLNTEAFF.

The chain has TRBV4-3 and TRBJ2-3; D gene unclear. CDR3 length: 13 residues. In germline, CDR1 is LGHNA, CDR2 YSLEER. Trimming took 1 base from V and 6 from J, leaving 8 bases between them. DNA of the CDR3: TGCGCCAGCAGCCAAGTTCGGGTGGATACGCAGTATTTT. It codes for CASSQVRVDTQYF.

The count of this clonotype is one. The chain recombines TRBV18 with TRBJ2-6; perhaps TRBD2 as D (5 bases). Germline V lookup: CDR1 KGHSH, CDR2 LQKENI. The CDR3 contains 16 residues. V was clipped by 5 bases and J by 0 bases, with 11 bases between them. CDR3 region: CASSRESTSGANVLTF. As DNA, the CDR3 is TGTGCCAGCTCAAGGGAGTCAACCTCTGGGGCCAACGTCCTGACTTTC. The full variable domain, its missing parts supplied by reference TRBV18 and TRBJ2-6, is NAGVMQNPRHLVRRRGQEARLRCSPMKGHSHVYWYRQLPEEGLKFMVYLQKENIIDESGMPKERFSAEFPKEGPSILRIQQVVRGDSAAYFCASSRESTSGANVLTFGAGSRLTVL.

V and J are TRBV12-3 or TRBV12-4 and TRBJ2-1; weak D call: TRBD1 (6 bases). Trimming took off 8 bases at V and 4 bases at J, with 9 bases between the two ends. The CDR3 is 12 amino acids. CDR3 nucleotide sequence: TGTGCCAGCTGGACAGTATACAATGAGCAGTTCTTC. Translation: CASWTVYNEQFF.

The CDR3 nucleotides are TGTGCCAGCAGCTTAAGTATGTCTTTCGGGGTCAGCACCGGGGAGCTGTTTTTT. Residues: CASSLSMSFGVSTGELFF. This chain connects TRBV11-1 to TRBJ2-2; TRBD2 might be the D (5 bases). V dropped 2 bases and J dropped 4 bases, with 20 bases sitting between them. CDR1 SGHAT and CDR2 FQDESV come from the germline V gene (reference sequence). This CDR3 contains 18 residues.

In this sample, this clonotype turned up a few times. The chain carries TRBV12-3 or TRBV12-4 and TRBJ1-6; the D is unclear. V was trimmed by 7 bases and J by 10 bases, leaving 14 bases between them. CDR3 length: 13 residues. CDR3 residues: CASTYSLGSPLHF. DNA of the CDR3: TGTGCCAGCACCTACTCCCTGGGGTCACCCCTCCACTTT.

The chain is built from TRBV7-9 and TRBJ2-3, with D possibly TRBD2 on 6 matching bases. CDR3 size: 13 residues. The ends were cut back, 9 bases at V and 4 bases at J, with 14 bases in the middle. Germline V lookup: CDR1 SEHNR, CDR2 FQNEAQ (reference sequence). The CDR3 spells CARPGTVADTQYF. CDR3 in DNA: TGTGCCAGACCCGGGACTGTAGCAGATACGCAGTATTTT.

The gene calls are TRBV7-2 and TRBJ2-3; D gene uncertain. The CDR3 spans 13 residues. Germline V CDR1 and CDR2: SGHTA, FQGNSA. The V end was cut by 6 bases, the J end by 2 bases, with 9 bases between. The CDR3 here is CASRKTNTDTQYF. The CDR3 DNA is TGTGCCAGCAGGAAAACCAACACAGATACGCAGTATTTT.

This clonotype was observed a handful of times. This chain joins TRBV24-1 and TRBJ2-2; 10 bases fit TRBD1. The CDR3 length is 20 residues. Per germline, CDR1 KGHDR and CDR2 SFDVKD. The ends lost 2 bases at V and 0 bases at J; junction bases unmatched: 11. In DNA form, the CDR3 reads TGTGCCACCAGTGATTCCAAGACAGGGGGCACGTGGACGAACACCGGGGAGCTGTTTTTT. This encodes CATSDSKTGGTWTNTGELFF.

This clonotype came up many times. The chain links TRBV5-1 to TRBJ2-1, with 12 bases lining up with TRBD2. V shed 0 bases and J 8 bases; nucleotides not matched to a gene: 6. CDR1 SGHRS and CDR2 YFSETQ come from the germline V gene. This CDR3 contains 16 residues. The CDR3 loop reads CASSLARLAGGDEQFF. CDR3 coding DNA: TGCGCCAGCAGCTTGGCCCGGCTAGCGGGAGGGGATGAGCAGTTCTTC.

This clonotype was counted ten times or more. This sequence joins TRBV20-1 and TRBJ2-1; D is possibly TRBD2 (6 bases). Germline V gene sequence: CDR1 DFQATT, CDR2 SNEGSKA (reference sequence). The CDR3 loop spans 16 amino acids. V gave up 0 bases and J gave up 7 bases, with 19 bases separating them. The CDR3 sequence: CSARDRSSKGRNEQFF. In DNA form, the CDR3 reads TGCAGTGCTAGAGATCGATCTAGCAAGGGGAGGAATGAGCAGTTCTTC.

The V and J genes are TRBV10-1 and TRBJ2-1; D ambiguous. CDR3 length equals 13 residues. The V end lost 0 bases, the J end lost 8 bases, and 8 bases lay between the germline ends. Per germline, CDR1 WNHNN and CDR2 SYGVQD (reference sequence). As DNA, the CDR3 is TGCGCCAGCAGTGAGTCAGGGCTGGATGAGCAGTTCTTC. Protein: CASSESGLDEQFF.

This chain uses TRBV10-2 with TRBJ2-5; D is perhaps TRBD1 (6 bases). Germline values: CDR1 WSHSY, CDR2 SAAADI. The CDR3 runs to 13 residues. V lost 9 bases, J lost 3 bases, and 14 bases lay in between. CDR3 coding DNA: TGCGCCAGTACCCTGAGGGGGAAAGAGACCCAGTACTTC. Translating it yields CASTLRGKETQYF.

The V and J genes are TRBV27 and TRBJ1-6; TRBD1 might be the D (5 bases). V was pared by 6 bases and J by 14 bases, with 17 bases between. In germline, CDR1 is MNHEY, CDR2 SMNVEV (reference sequence). This CDR3 has 13 residues. The CDR3 is CASSSLGVKALHF. The DNA of the CDR3 is TGTGCCAGCAGCTCCCTGGGGGTCAAGGCCCTCCACTTT.